The clone carrying this T cell receptor (beta chain) was seen repeatedly, ten times or more. The target antigen is unknown. V trimming: 7 bases; J trimming: 8 bases; junction bases outside the gene matches: 9. Germline V gives CDR1 LNHNV, CDR2 YYDKDF (reference sequence). The CDR3 is 14 amino acids. TCRdb ran MiXCR on the 5' RACE reads and lists one entry per CDR3 protein. The sample has 25,000 to 30,000 distinct CDR3 sequences; about 4.5% are singletons. The sample originates from a study of early T cells in non-severe SARS-CoV-2 infection. Study results and limitations: VDJdb matching skewed toward anti-spike CD8 responses, missing private and CD4 specificities.

This chain uses TRBV15 with TRBJ1-3, with TRBD1 matching 9 bases. This clonotype was sampled from an adult who was a healthcare worker with PCR-confirmed SARS-CoV-2 infection or an uninfected control (not recorded which). Sequencing was done on a sample of whole blood. CDR3: CATKRDRARDTIYF. The CDR3 coding sequence is TGTGCCACCAAAAGGGACAGGGCGCGTGACACCATATATTTT. Filled out from reference TRBV15 and TRBJ1-3, the complete variable domain reads DAMVIQNPRYQVTQFGKPVTLSCSQTLNHNVMYWYQQKSSQAPKLLFHYYDKDFNNEADTPDNFQSRRPNTSFCFLDIRSPGLGDTAMYLCATKRDRARDTIYFGEGSWLTVV.